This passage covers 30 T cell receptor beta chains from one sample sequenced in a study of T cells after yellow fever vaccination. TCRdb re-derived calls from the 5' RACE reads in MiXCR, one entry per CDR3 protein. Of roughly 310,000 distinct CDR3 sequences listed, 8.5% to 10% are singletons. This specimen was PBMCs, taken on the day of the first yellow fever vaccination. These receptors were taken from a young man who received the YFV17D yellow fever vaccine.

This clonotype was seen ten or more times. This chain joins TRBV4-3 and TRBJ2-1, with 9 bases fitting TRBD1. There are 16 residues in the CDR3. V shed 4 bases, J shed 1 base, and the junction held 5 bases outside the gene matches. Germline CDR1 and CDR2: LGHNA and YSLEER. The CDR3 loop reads CASSLTGGLSYNEQFF. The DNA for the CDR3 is TGCGCCAGCAGCCTTACAGGGGGCTTGTCCTACAATGAGCAGTTCTTC.

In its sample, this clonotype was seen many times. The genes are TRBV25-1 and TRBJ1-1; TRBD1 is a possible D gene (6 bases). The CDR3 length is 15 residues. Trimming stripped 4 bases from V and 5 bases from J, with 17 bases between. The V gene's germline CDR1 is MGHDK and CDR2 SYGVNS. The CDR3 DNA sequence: TGTGCCAGCAGTGGGGGAGAGGGGGTTAGGACTGAAGCTTTCTTT. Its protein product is CASSGGEGVRTEAFF.

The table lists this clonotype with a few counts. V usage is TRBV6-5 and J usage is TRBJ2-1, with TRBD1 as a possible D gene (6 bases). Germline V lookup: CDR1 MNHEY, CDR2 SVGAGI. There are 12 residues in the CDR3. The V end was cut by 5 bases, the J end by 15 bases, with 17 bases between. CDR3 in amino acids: CASSDQGNVPFF. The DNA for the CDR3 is TGTGCCAGCAGTGACCAGGGGAACGTCCCGTTCTTC.

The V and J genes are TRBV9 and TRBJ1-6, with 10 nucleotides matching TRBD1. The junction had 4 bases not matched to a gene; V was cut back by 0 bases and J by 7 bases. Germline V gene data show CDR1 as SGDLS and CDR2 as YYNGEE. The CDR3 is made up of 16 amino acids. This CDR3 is CASSVGGTGENSPLHF. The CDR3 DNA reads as TGTGCCAGCAGCGTAGGCGGGACAGGGGAAAATTCACCCCTCCACTTT.

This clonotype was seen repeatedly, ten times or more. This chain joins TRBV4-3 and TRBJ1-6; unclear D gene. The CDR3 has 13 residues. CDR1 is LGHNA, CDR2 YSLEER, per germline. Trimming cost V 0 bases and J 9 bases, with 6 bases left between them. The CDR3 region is CASSQEIGSPLHF. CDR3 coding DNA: TGCGCCAGCAGCCAAGAAATCGGTTCACCCCTCCACTTT.

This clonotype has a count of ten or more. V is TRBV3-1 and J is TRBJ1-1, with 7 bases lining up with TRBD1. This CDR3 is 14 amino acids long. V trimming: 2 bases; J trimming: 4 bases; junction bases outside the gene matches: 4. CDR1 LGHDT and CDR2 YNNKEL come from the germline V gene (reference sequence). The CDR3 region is CASSQRQGGTEAFF. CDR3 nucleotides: TGTGCCAGCAGCCAACGACAGGGCGGCACTGAAGCTTTCTTT. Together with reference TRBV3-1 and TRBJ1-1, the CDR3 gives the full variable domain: DTAVSQTPKYLVTQMGNDKSIKCEQNLGHDTMYWYKQDSKKFLKIMFSYNNKELIINETVPNRFSPKSPDKAHLNLHINSLELGDSAVYFCASSQRQGGTEAFFGQGTRLTVV.

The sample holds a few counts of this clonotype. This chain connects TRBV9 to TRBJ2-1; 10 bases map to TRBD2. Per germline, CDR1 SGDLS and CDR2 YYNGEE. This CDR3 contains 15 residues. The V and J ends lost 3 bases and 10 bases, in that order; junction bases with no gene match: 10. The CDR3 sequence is CASSAGTSAIREQFF. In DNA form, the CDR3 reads TGTGCCAGCAGCGCAGGGACTAGCGCAATTCGGGAGCAGTTCTTC. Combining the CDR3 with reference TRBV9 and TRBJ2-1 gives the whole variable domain DSGVTQTPKHLITATGQRVTLRCSPRSGDLSVYWYQQSLDQGLQFLIQYYNGEERAKGNILERFSAQQFPDLHSELNLSSLELGDSALYFCASSAGTSAIREQFFGPGTRLTVL.

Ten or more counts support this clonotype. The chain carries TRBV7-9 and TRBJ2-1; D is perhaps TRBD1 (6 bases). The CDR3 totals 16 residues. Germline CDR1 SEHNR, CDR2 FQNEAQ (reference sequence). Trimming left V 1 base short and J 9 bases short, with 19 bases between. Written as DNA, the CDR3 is TGTGCCAGCAGCTTAGTATTGACAGGTGGATGGGTTGAGCAGTTCTTC. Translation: CASSLVLTGGWVEQFF.

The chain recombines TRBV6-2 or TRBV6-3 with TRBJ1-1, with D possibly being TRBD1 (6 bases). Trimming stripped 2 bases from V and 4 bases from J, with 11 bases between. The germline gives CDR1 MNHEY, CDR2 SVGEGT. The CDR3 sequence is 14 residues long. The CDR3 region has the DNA TGTGCCAGCAGTTACGAAAGGGGGGGCACTGAAGCTTTCTTT. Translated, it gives CASSYERGGTEAFF.

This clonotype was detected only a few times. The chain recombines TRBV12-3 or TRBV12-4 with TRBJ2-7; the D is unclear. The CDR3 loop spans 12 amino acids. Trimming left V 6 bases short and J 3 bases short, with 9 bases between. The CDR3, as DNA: TGTGCCAGCAGGCTATCGAGCTACGAGCAGTACTTC. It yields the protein CASRLSSYEQYF.

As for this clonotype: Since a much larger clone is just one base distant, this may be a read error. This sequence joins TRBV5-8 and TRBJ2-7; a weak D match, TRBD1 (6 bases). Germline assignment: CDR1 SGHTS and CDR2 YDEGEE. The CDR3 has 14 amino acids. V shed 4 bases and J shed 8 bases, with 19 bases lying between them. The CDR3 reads CASSPWGQVAQQYF. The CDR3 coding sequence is TGTGCCAGCAGCCCCTGGGGACAAGTGGCGCAGCAGTACTTC. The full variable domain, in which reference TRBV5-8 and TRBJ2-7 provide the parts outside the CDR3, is EAGVTQSPTHLIKTRGQQATLRCSPISGHTSVYWYQQALGLGLQFLLWYDEGEERNRGNFPPRFSGRQFPNYSSELNVNALELEDSALYLCASSPWGQVAQQYFGPGTRLTVT.

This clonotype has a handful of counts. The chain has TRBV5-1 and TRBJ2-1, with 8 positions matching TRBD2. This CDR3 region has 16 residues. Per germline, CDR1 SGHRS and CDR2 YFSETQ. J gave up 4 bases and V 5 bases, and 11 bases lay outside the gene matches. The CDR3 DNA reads TGCGCCAGCAGTTTACCCCTAGCGGGCATATACAATGAGCAGTTCTTC. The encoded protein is CASSLPLAGIYNEQFF. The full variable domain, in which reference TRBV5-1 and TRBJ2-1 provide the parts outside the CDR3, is KAGVTQTPRYLIKTRGQQVTLSCSPISGHRSVSWYQQTPGQGLQFLFEYFSETQRNKGNFPGRFSGRQFSNSRSEMNVSTLELGDSALYLCASSLPLAGIYNEQFFGPGTRLTVL.

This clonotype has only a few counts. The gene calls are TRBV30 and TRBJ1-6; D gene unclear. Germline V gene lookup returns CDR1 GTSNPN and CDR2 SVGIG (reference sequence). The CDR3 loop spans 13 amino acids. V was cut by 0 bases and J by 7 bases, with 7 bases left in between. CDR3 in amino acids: CAWSVLANSPLHF. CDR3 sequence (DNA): TGTGCCTGGAGTGTGCTTGCCAATTCACCCCTCCACTTT.

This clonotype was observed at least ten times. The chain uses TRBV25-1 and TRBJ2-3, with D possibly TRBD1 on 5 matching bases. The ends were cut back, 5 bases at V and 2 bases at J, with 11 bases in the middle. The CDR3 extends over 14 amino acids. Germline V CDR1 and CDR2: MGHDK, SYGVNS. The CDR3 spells CASSRDRLTDTQYF. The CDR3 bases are TGTGCCAGCAGTCGCGACAGACTCACAGATACGCAGTATTTT.

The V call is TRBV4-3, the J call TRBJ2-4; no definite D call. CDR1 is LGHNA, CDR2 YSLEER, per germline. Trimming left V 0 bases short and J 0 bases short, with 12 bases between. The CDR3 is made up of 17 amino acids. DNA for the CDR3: TGCGCCAGCAGCCAAGATCTCAGTCCCGGAGCCAAAAACATTCAGTACTTC. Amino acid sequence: CASSQDLSPGAKNIQYF.

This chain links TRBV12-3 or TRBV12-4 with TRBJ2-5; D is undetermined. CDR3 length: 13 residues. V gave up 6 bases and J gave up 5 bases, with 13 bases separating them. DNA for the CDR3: TGTGCCAGCAGCTCCTTAGGGTCGGAGACCCAGTACTTC. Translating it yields CASSSLGSETQYF.

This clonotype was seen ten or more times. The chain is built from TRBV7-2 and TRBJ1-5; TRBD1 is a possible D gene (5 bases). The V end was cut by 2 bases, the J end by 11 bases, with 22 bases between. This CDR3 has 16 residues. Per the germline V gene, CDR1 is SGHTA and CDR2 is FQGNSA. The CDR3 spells CASSLTSGTGEIAQHF. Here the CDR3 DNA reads TGTGCCAGCAGCTTAACTTCCGGGACGGGAGAAATAGCCCAGCATTTT.

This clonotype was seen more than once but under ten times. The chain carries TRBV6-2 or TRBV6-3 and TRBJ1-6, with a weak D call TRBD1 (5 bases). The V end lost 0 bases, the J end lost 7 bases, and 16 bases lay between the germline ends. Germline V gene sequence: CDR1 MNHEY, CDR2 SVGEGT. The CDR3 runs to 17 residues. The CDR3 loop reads CASSYSIRGAGNSPLHF. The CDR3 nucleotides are TGTGCCAGCAGTTACTCGATTCGGGGAGCAGGGAATTCACCCCTCCACTTT.

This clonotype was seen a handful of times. CDR3 DNA: TGTGCCAGCAGTCTCGGGACAGGGAACGCGAACACCGGGGAGCTGTTTTTT. Its protein product is CASSLGTGNANTGELFF. J is TRBJ2-2 and V is TRBV28, with 9 positions matching TRBD1. Trimming cost V 5 bases and J 0 bases; bases outside gene matches: 7. Germline CDR1 and CDR2: MDHEN and SYDVKM. This CDR3 has 17 amino acids.

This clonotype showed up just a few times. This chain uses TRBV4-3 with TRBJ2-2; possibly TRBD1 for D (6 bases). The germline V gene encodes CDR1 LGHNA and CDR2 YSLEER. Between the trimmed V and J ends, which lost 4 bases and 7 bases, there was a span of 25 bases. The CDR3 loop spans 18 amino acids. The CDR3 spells CASSPRGYRAKGGGELFF. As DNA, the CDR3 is TGCGCCAGCAGCCCCCGGGGATACAGGGCCAAAGGAGGCGGGGAGCTGTTTTTT.

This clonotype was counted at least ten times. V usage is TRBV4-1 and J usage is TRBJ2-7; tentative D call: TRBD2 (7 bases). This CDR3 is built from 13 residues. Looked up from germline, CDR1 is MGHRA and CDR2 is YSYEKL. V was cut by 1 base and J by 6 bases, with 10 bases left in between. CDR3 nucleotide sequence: TGCGCCAGCAGCCAAGTAGGGGGGGTCGAGCAGTACGTC. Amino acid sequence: CASSQVGGVEQYV.

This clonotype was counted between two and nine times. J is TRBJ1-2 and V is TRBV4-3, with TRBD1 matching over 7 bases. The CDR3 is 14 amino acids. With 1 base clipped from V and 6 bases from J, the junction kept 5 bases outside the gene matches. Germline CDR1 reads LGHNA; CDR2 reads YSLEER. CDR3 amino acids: CASSQVITGDGYTF. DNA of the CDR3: TGCGCCAGCAGCCAAGTAATAACAGGGGATGGCTACACCTTC.

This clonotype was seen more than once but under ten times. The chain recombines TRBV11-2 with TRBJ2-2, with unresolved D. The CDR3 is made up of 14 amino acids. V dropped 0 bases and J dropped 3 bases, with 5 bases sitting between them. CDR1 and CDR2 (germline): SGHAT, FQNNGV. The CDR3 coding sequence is TGTGCCAGCAGCTTAGAAGGTTACACCGGGGAGCTGTTTTTT. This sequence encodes CASSLEGYTGELFF.

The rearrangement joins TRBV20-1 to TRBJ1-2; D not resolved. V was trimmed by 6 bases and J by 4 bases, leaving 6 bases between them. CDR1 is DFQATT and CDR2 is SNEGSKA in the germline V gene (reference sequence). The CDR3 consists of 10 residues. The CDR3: CSALGYGYTF. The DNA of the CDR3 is TGCAGTGCATTGGGCTATGGCTACACCTTC.

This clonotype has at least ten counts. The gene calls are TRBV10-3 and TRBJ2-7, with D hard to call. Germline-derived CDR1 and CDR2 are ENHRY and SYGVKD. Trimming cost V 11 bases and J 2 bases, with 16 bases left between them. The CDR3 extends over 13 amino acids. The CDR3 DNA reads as TGTGCCCCACGGGTACGGATGACCTACGAGCAGTACTTC. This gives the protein CAPRVRMTYEQYF.

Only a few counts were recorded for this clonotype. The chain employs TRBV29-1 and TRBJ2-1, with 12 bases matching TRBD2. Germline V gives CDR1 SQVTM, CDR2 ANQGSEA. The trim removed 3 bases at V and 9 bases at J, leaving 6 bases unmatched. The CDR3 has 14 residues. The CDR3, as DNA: TGCAGCGTTGATCAACTAGCGGGGGGAGGTGAGCAGTTCTTC. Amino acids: CSVDQLAGGGEQFF.

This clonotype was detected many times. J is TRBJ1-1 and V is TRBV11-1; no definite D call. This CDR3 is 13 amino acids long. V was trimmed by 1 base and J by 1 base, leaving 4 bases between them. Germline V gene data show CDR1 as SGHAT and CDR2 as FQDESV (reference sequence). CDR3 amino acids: CASSLEENTEAFF. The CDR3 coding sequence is TGTGCCAGCAGCTTAGAAGAGAACACTGAAGCTTTCTTT.

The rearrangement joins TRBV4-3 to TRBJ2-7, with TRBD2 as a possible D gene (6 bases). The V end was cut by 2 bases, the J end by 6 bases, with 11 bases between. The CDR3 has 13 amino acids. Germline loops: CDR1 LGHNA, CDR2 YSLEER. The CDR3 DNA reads TGCGCCAGCAGCCAAAGGAGGGGTTTCGAGCAGTACGTC. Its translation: CASSQRRGFEQYV.

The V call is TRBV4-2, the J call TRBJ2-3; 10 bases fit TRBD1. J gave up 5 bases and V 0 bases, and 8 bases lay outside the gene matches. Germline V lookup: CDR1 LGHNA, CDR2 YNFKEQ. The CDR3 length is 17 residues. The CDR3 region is CASSQDPGTGVKDTQYF. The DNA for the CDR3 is TGTGCCAGCAGCCAAGATCCCGGGACAGGGGTGAAAGATACGCAGTATTTT.

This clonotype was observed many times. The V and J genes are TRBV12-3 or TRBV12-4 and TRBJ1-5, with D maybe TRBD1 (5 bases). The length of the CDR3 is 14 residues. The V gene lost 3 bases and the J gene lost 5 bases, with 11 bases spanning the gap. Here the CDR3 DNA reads TGTGCCAGCAGTTTGGGGACCCTCGATCAGCCCCAGCATTTT. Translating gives CASSLGTLDQPQHF.